This is a list of T cell receptor beta chains from one sample in a study of blood T cells in healthy people across ages. One entry per CDR3 protein, called by TCRdb with MiXCR from the 5' RACE reads. The repertoire holds about 1,400,000 distinct CDR3 sequences, with roughly 40% as singletons. Input material: blood. Source of these receptors: a woman aged 18-29 years in good health. CDR3s include the opening cysteine and the closing phenylalanine or tryptophan. The D gene is left open where the match is weak. Some rows have no size entry. The others give once, few or many, or a class for an expanded clone.

J | D | size | V | DNA | CDR3
TRBJ2-1 | - | - | TRBV14 | TGTGCCAGCAGCCAAGAAAGAGGGGCGCCATTTAAAAATGAGCAGTTCTTC | CASSQERGAPFKNEQFF
TRBJ2-7 | TRBD2 | - | TRBV15 | TGTGCCACCAGCCGGGGAACGGGACTAGCGGGATTTCGCTACGAGCAGTACTTC | CATSRGTGLAGFRYEQYF
TRBJ1-2 | TRBD1 | few | TRBV6-1 | TGTGCCAGCAGTGTGCCCAGCCGGGACAGGGCTGGCTACACCTTC | CASSVPSRDRAGYTF
TRBJ2-1 | TRBD1 | few | TRBV7-6 | TGTGCCAGCAGCAAGCCAACACAGGGGAGAGGACCCTACACTGAGCAGTTCTTC | CASSKPTQGRGPYTEQFF
TRBJ2-1 | TRBD1 | - | TRBV7-7 | TGTGCTAGCAGCCAGGACAGGGGTCGGAACAATGAGCAGTTCTTC | CASSQDRGRNNEQFF
TRBJ2-1 | TRBD2 | - | TRBV29-1 | TGCAGCGTTGATGCTAGCGGAGCAACCTACAATGAGCAGTTCTTC | CSVDASGATYNEQFF
TRBJ2-7 | - | few | TRBV29-1 | TGCAGCACTCTCGGCGGGGCTTCCTACGAGCAGTACTTC | CSTLGGASYEQYF
TRBJ2-5 | TRBD2 | - | TRBV12-3/TRBV12-4 | TGTGCCGGCCCCGGGACTAGCGATCCCGTGGGAGCCCAAGAGACCCAGTACTTC | CAGPGTSDPVGAQETQYF
TRBJ2-1 | TRBD1 | - | TRBV27 | TGTGCCAGCACCCCCAGAGGGACAGGAGCCTACAATGAGCAGTTCTTC | CASTPRGTGAYNEQFF
TRBJ2-5 | TRBD2 | few | TRBV12-3/TRBV12-4 | TGTGCCAGCAGTTTTTTGGGACTAGCGGGGAATGGGGAGACCCAGTACTTC | CASSFLGLAGNGETQYF
TRBJ2-5 | - | - | TRBV7-2 | TGTGCCAGCAGCTTAGTTTCAATGGGGGCCTGGGAGACCCAGTACTTC | CASSLVSMGAWETQYF
TRBJ2-3 | TRBD2 | - | TRBV3-1 | TGTGCCAGCAGCCAGAGAACCAAAGGGGAGGGCCTTGGTACGCAGTATTTT | CASSQRTKGEGLGTQYF
TRBJ2-1 | TRBD2 | - | TRBV4-1 | TGCGCCAGCAGCCATGGTAGCGGGAGAAGCTCTCCCCTCAATGAGCAGTTCTTC | CASSHGSGRSSPLNEQFF
TRBJ1-2 | - | - | TRBV20-1 | TGCAGTGCTAGAGGTTGGGACACCAACTATGGCTACACCTTC | CSARGWDTNYGYTF
TRBJ2-3 | TRBD2 | few | TRBV27 | TGTGCCAGCAGTTATGGGGGGGGAGATACGCAGTATTTT | CASSYGGGDTQYF
TRBJ1-5 | - | few | TRBV12-5 | TGTGCTAGTCTTAGAAGGGACACGGAGGGCAATCAGCCCCAGCATTTT | CASLRRDTEGNQPQHF
TRBJ1-3 | - | - | TRBV28 | TGTGCCAGCGCGGGCGGGAGAAACACCATATATTTT | CASAGGRNTIYF